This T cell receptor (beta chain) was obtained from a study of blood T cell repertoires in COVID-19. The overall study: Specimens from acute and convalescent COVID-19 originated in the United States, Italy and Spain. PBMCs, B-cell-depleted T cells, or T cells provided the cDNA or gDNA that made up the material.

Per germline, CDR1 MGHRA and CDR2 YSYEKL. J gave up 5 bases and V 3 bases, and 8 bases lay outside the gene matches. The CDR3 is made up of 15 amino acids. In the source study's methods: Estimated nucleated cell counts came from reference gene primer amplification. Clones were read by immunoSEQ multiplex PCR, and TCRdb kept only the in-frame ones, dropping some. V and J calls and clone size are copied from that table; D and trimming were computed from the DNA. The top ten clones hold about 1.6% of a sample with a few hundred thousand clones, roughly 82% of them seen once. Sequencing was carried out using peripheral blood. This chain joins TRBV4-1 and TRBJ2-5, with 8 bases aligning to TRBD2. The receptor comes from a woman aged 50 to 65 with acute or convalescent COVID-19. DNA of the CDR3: TGCGCCAGCAGCCAGACCGGGGGGGGGCAGGAGACCCAGTACTTC. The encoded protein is CASSQTGGGQETQYF.